This T cell receptor (beta chain) was found in a study of shared clonotypes between healthy human individuals. Study-wide results and limits: Rarefaction analysis demonstrated incomplete sorted-subset sequencing notwithstanding large depth.

Within Nashville, Tennessee resided all donors, each a Caucasian adult. Partitioning of CD4+ cells yielded a CD45RA+ naive subset and a CD45RA-negative memory subset. Trimming removed 7 bases from V and 2 bases from J; junction bases left unmatched: 6. Germline values: CDR1 SGHRS, CDR2 YFSETQ. CDR3 length: 15 residues. Several immunoSEQ plates received, in even portions, the genomic DNA of each subset. TCRdb's table, derived via immunoSEQ multiplex PCR, lists solely in-frame clones and lacks some. The table shows 2 million to 2.5 million clones, with 90% to 96% occurring only once. Comments on this clone: Its antigen remains unknown.

V is TRBV5-1 and J is TRBJ2-3, with TRBD2 identical over 11 bases. The source of this sequence is a man aged 18 to 29 in good health. Sequenced: naive CD4+ T cells sorted from blood. The subset: CD45RA+ positively selected. DNA for the CDR3: TGCGCCAGCCAAAGACTAGCGGGGTACACAGATACGCAGTATTTT. Translation: CASQRLAGYTDTQYF.